This TCR beta chain is drawn from a study of cytomegalovirus exposure and HLA in healthy donors. Study summary: The platform used for the 95 to 150 validation repertoires matched that of the approximately 640 first-cohort repertoires, a later analysis reported. Study-level findings and limits: Across donors, most TCRs were seen rarely, yet some public ones were widespread.

The CDR3 covers 16 residues. Germline loops: CDR1 MDHEN, CDR2 SYDVKM. The V gene lost 3 bases and the J gene lost 5 bases, with 20 bases spanning the gap. These donors were members of the roughly 120-subject validation cohort, a group separate from the approximately 670-subject first cohort. As for this clone: What it binds is unknown.

Sequenced by immunoSEQ multiplex PCR; TCRdb stores in-frame clones only, minus some. Of 200,000 to 250,000 clones in the sample, 75% to 90% were seen once. This chain links TRBV28 with TRBJ2-7; D could derive from TRBD1 or TRBD2 (5 bases each). The sample was PBMCs. The sequence derives from a woman younger than 35 in good health and CMV-seronegative. The CDR3 protein is CASSFAPGTGTHEQYF. The CDR3 DNA reads as TGTGCCAGCAGTTTCGCCCCTGGGACCGGGACCCACGAGCAGTACTTC.